This T cell receptor (beta chain) was identified during a study of OX40 agonist ivuxolimab in advanced cancers. Clones were read by immunoSEQ multiplex PCR, and TCRdb kept only the in-frame ones, dropping some. The repertoire consists of 95,000 to 150,000 clones, with 85% to 90% occurring once and the leading ten covering more than 0.45%. General study points: Relative to CD4+, CD8+ T cells held more expanded clones on average. Some patients who did not respond also had low normalized T-cell clonal expansion. Clonal expansion by week 6 occurred in CD4+ and CD8+ blood T cells (at 0.1 to 3.0 mg/kg).

Concerning this clone itself: Its antigen is currently unknown.

V was pared by 6 bases and J by 6 bases, with 10 bases between. This CDR3 has 12 amino acids. The germline V gene has CDR1 MDHEN and CDR2 SYDVKM. Specimen: CD4+ or CD8+ T cells sorted from blood, collected in a trial of the OX40 agonist ivuxolimab. The gene calls are TRBV28 and TRBJ2-3; D possibly corresponds to TRBD1 (5 bases). This clonotype was obtained from an adult with an advanced solid tumor such as melanoma, head and neck, liver or kidney cancer. CDR3 amino acids: CASSRTSDTQYF. The CDR3 DNA reads TGTGCCAGCAGCCGGACATCGGATACGCAGTATTTT.